The T cell receptor (beta chain) under discussion was sequenced for a study of CD8 T cells in ankylosing spondylitis. Overall study findings and caveats: Apparently characteristic of ankylosing spondylitis blood was a TCR beta motif (about 8 highly homologous variants). Disease-linked clones reportedly showed significant enrichment in matched ankylosing spondylitis synovial fluid.

Only a few counts were recorded for this clonotype. Its target is unknown. This CDR3 region has 18 residues. Losses at the gene ends were 4 bases for V and 4 bases for J; bases not matched to a gene: 7. Germline CDR1 is MNHEY and CDR2 is SMNVEV (reference sequence). In TCRdb, the 5' RACE reads were re-called with MiXCR into one record per CDR3 protein. The profile shows 300,000 to 400,000 distinct CDR3 sequences, approximately 22% of them singletons. V usage is TRBV27 and J usage is TRBJ2-2, with 15 bases matching TRBD2. Source material: blood, either unsorted or a sorted T cell fraction (not recorded which). The sequence derives from a male donor with ankylosing spondylitis or in good health (not recorded which). This CDR3 is CASSSPLGLAGGTGELFF. The CDR3 nucleotides are TGTGCCAGCAGTTCCCCCCTGGGACTAGCGGGGGGCACCGGGGAGCTGTTTTTT.